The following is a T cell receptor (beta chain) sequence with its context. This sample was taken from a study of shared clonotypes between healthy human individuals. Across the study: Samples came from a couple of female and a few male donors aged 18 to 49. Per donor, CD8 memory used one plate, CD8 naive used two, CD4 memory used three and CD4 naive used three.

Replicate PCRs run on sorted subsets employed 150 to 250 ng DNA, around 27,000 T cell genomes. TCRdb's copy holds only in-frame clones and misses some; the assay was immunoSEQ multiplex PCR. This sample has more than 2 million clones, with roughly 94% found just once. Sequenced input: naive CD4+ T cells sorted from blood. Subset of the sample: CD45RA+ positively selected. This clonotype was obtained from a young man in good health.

Here the CDR3 reads CASNGGANVLTF. CDR3 DNA sequence: TGTGCCAGCAACGGCGGGGCCAACGTCCTGACTTTC. This chain joins TRBV2 and TRBJ2-6; D uncertain. CDR3 length: 12 residues. Germline V lookup: CDR1 SNHLY, CDR2 FYNNEI. The V end was cut by 7 bases, the J end by 4 bases, with 5 bases between.